The next 9 T cell receptor beta chains were all read from a single sample in a study of blood T cell repertoires in COVID-19. Here immunoSEQ multiplex PCR was the method, and the copy in TCRdb shows in-frame clones only, minus some. The profile shows around 140,000 clones, about four fifths of them singletons. Input material: peripheral blood. These receptor sequences come from a human donor in a cohort sampled during active COVID-19.

The V call is TRBV6-5, the J call TRBJ1-1, with D tentatively TRBD1 (5 bases). CDR3 length equals 14 residues. Germline V CDR1 and CDR2: MNHEY, SVGAGI. V gave up 6 bases and J gave up 4 bases, with 15 bases separating them. CDR3 coding DNA: TGTGCCAGCAGGAGGACAAATCGAGGCACTGAAGCTTTCTTT. Amino acids: CASRRTNRGTEAFF.

The chain carries TRBV19 and TRBJ2-5, with TRBD1 as a possible D gene (5 bases). Trimming pared 3 bases from V and 3 bases from J, leaving 11 bases between. Germline V lookup: CDR1 LNHDA, CDR2 SQIVND (reference sequence). The CDR3 contains 14 residues. The CDR3 protein is CASSMSQAEETQYF. The CDR3 bases are TGTGCCAGTAGTATGTCACAGGCCGAAGAGACCCAGTACTTC.

The chain couples TRBV4-1 to TRBJ1-1, with 7 bases lining up with TRBD1. Trimming cost V 5 bases and J 1 base; bases outside gene matches: 4. The CDR3 extends over 14 amino acids. Per the germline V gene, CDR1 is MGHRA and CDR2 is YSYEKL. CDR3 sequence (DNA): TGCGCCAGCAGCTGGGGACAGACGAACACTGAAGCTTTCTTT. It specifies CASSWGQTNTEAFF.

This clone showed up just once. The J gene is TRBJ1-2, the V gene TRBV6-2 or TRBV6-3, with TRBD1 matching over 7 bases. CDR1 and CDR2 (germline): MNHEY, SVGEGT. Trimming at V came to 5 bases and at J to 7 bases, leaving 10 bases not matched to a gene. CDR3 length equals 14 residues. The CDR3 DNA sequence: TGTGCCAGCAGTATGGGACAGCAGCCCCCTGGCTACACCTTC. Its protein is CASSMGQQPPGYTF.

The rearrangement links TRBV7-9 to TRBJ2-3; D not resolved. The CDR3 has 13 residues. Per the germline V gene, CDR1 is SEHNR and CDR2 is FQNEAQ (reference sequence). Trimming stripped 4 bases from V and 6 bases from J, with 11 bases between. The CDR3 here is CASSSDIGDTQYF. The CDR3 DNA sequence: TGTGCCAGCAGCTCGGATATCGGGGATACGCAGTATTTT.

The V call is TRBV6-6, the J call TRBJ1-2; TRBD1 aligns across 10 bases. There are 16 residues in the CDR3. J was trimmed by 6 bases and V by 0 bases; bases with no gene match: 7. Germline V gives CDR1 MNHNY, CDR2 SVGAGI (reference sequence). CDR3 coding DNA: TGTGCCAGCAGTTACTCGGGACAGGGGAGGTTTAATGGCTACACCTTC. This sequence encodes CASSYSGQGRFNGYTF.

This clone has just a few counts. The chain couples TRBV5-1 to TRBJ2-1; D gene ambiguous. Germline V CDR1 and CDR2: SGHRS, YFSETQ. V was cut by 0 bases and J by 0 bases, with 7 bases left in between. The CDR3 runs to 15 residues. CDR3 sequence reads: CASSLAVGSYNEQFF. CDR3 nucleotides: TGCGCCAGCAGCTTGGCGGTTGGCTCCTACAATGAGCAGTTCTTC.

This chain links TRBV5-1 with TRBJ1-2; D unclear. The length of the CDR3 is 14 residues. Germline V CDR1 and CDR2: SGHRS, YFSETQ. V lost 0 bases, J lost 10 bases, and 16 bases lay in between. The CDR3 sequence: CASSLASADEVYTF. Written as DNA, the CDR3 is TGCGCCAGCAGCTTGGCTTCGGCAGACGAGGTCTACACCTTC.

This clone occurred once. In DNA form, the CDR3 reads TGTGCCAGCAGCTCGACAGACCAGGGTGAAAAACTGTTTTTT. Translation: CASSSTDQGEKLFF. The V and J genes are TRBV7-8 and TRBJ1-4; a weak D match, TRBD1 (5 bases). The CDR3 is 14 amino acids. CDR1 is SGHVS, CDR2 FQNEAQ, per germline. V lost 4 bases and J lost 7, with 13 bases in between.